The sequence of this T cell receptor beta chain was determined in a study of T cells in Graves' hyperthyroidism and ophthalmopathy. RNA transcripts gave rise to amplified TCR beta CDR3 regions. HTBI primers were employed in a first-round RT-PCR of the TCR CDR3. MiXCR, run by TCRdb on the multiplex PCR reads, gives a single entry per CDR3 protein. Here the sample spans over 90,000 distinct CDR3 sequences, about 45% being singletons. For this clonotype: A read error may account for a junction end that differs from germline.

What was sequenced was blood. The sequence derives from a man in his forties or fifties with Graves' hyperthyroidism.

CDR3 residues: CASSIRGLDKYIQYF. The CDR3 DNA follows: TGTGCCAGCAGCATCAGGGGGCTTGACAAATACATTCAGTACTTC. The V call is TRBV5-6, the J call TRBJ2-4; 8 nucleotides agree with TRBD1. The CDR3 is made up of 15 amino acids. In germline, CDR1 is SGHDT, CDR2 YYEEEE. The whole variable domain, filled in from reference TRBV5-6 and TRBJ2-4, reads DAGVTQSPTHLIKTRGQQVTLRCSPKSGHDTVSWYQQALGQGPQFIFQYYEEEERQRGNFPDRFSGHQFPNYSSELNVNALLLGDSALYLCASSIRGLDKYIQYFGAGTRLSVL.